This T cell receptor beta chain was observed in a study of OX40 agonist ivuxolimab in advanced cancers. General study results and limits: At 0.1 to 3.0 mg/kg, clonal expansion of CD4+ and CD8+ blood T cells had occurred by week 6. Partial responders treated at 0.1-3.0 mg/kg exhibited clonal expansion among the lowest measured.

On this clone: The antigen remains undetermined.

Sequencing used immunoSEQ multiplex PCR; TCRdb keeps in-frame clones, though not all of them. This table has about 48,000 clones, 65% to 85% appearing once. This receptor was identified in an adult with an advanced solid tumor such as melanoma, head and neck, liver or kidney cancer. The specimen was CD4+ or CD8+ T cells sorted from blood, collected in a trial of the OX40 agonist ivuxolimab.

CDR3 in DNA: TGCGCCAGCAGCCAAGTGGGGGCCACTAATGAAAAACTGTTTTTT. Translation: CASSQVGATNEKLFF. This chain links TRBV5-1 with TRBJ1-4, with D maybe TRBD1 (6 bases). V was shortened by 4 bases and J by 2 bases, with 12 bases between the two germline ends. The CDR3 is 15 amino acids. Germline values: CDR1 SGHRS, CDR2 YFSETQ.